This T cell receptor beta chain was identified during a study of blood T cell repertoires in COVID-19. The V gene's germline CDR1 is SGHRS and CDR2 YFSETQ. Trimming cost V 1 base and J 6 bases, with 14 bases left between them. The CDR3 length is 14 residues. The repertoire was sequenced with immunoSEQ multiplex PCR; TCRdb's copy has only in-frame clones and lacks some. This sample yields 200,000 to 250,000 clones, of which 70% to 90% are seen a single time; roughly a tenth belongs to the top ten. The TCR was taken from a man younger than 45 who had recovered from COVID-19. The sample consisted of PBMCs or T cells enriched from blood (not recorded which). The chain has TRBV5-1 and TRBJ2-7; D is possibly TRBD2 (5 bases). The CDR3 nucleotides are TGCGCCAGCAGCTTGTCCCCGGGGTTCCGCGAGCAGTACTTC. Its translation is CASSLSPGFREQYF. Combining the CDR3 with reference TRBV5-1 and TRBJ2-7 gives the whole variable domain KAGVTQTPRYLIKTRGQQVTLSCSPISGHRSVSWYQQTPGQGLQFLFEYFSETQRNKGNFPGRFSGRQFSNSRSEMNVSTLELGDSALYLCASSLSPGFREQYFGPGTRLTVT.